The source of this T cell receptor (beta chain) is a study of T cell responses to AZD1222 COVID-19 vaccine. This clone was recorded once. The table came from immunoSEQ multiplex PCR; TCRdb's copy has only in-frame clones and leaves some out. The sample records about 150,000 clones, roughly 88% being singletons. The V gene's germline CDR1 is SGDLS and CDR2 YYNGEE. This CDR3 region has 16 residues. The J segment lost 3 bases and the V segment lost 4 bases, leaving 8 bases of the junction unmatched. The rearrangement uses TRBV9 and TRBJ1-3; 9 bases match TRBD1. The sequences come from peripheral blood, collected 28 days after the second AZD1222 dose. The receptor was derived from an adult who received the AZD1222 COVID-19 vaccine. The CDR3 is CASSTHRGRGGNTIYF. The CDR3 DNA reads as TGTGCCAGCAGCACCCACAGGGGGCGCGGTGGAAACACCATATATTTT.